Presented here are 7 T cell receptor beta chains from one specimen sequenced in a study of identical twins. TCRdb fed the 5' RACE reads into MiXCR, producing one record per CDR3 protein. The sample has 1.5 million to 2 million distinct CDR3 sequences; around 29% are singletons. The sample taken for sequencing was cord blood. These receptors originate from a newborn girl in good health.

This clonotype showed up just a few times. The chain combines TRBV25-1 with TRBJ1-1, with no clear D. In germline, CDR1 is MGHDK, CDR2 SYGVNS. Trimming removed 0 bases at V and 5 bases at J, with 13 bases between. The length of the CDR3 is 15 residues. The CDR3 bases are TGTGCCAGCAGTGAATATTCAATCGCCGGGACTGAAGCTTTCTTT. Protein: CASSEYSIAGTEAFF.

The CDR3 sequence is CSALTGFNQPQHF. The CDR3 nucleotides read TGCAGCGCCCTGACAGGATTCAATCAGCCCCAGCATTTT. This sequence joins TRBV29-1 and TRBJ1-5; D may be TRBD1 (6 bases). The CDR3 contains 13 residues. V lost 7 bases, J lost 3 bases, and 13 bases lay in between. CDR1 is SQVTM and CDR2 is ANQGSEA in the germline V gene.

Ten or more counts support this clonotype. The chain carries TRBV7-2 and TRBJ2-4, with TRBD2 matching over 10 bases. The germline V gene encodes CDR1 SGHTA and CDR2 FQGNSA. The V and J ends lost 0 bases and 0 bases, in that order; junction bases with no gene match: 2. The CDR3 is made up of 17 amino acids. The CDR3 coding sequence is TGTGCCAGCAGCTTAGCGCGACTAGCGGGAGCCAAAAACATTCAGTACTTC. Its protein is CASSLARLAGAKNIQYF.

The sample holds a few counts of this clonotype. V and J are TRBV4-1 and TRBJ1-4; 7 bases align to TRBD1. The CDR3 extends over 15 amino acids. The V gene end was trimmed by 1 base and the J gene end by 3 bases; junction bases not matched to a gene: 2. Germline V gives CDR1 MGHRA, CDR2 YSYEKL. This chain's CDR3 is CASSQAGQPNEKLFF. CDR3 in DNA: TGCGCCAGCAGCCAAGCGGGACAGCCTAATGAAAAACTGTTTTTT.

This clonotype was detected many times. The chain has TRBV12-3 or TRBV12-4 and TRBJ2-3; no definite D call. The CDR3 is 12 residues long. V was clipped by 4 bases and J by 6 bases, with 8 bases between them. CDR3 nucleotides: TGTGCCAGCAGTTCAGTGGACGATACGCAGTATTTT. Translating gives CASSSVDDTQYF.

CDR3 nucleotides: TGTGCCACCAGTGATTCCCGGACCCACAACTATGGCTACACCTTC. Protein sequence: CATSDSRTHNYGYTF. V is TRBV24-1 and J is TRBJ1-2; the D is unclear. Germline V gene lookup returns CDR1 KGHDR and CDR2 SFDVKD. The CDR3 totals 15 residues. Trimming stripped 2 bases from V and 2 bases from J, with 11 bases between.

The chain joins TRBV4-2 to TRBJ2-1; TRBD2 aligns across 7 bases. V was pared by 2 bases and J by 8 bases, with 9 bases of the junction left unmatched. This CDR3 is built from 15 residues. The germline V gene encodes CDR1 LGHNA and CDR2 YNFKEQ. CDR3 loop: CASSQSSGMRDEQFF. The CDR3 DNA reads TGTGCCAGCAGCCAATCCAGCGGGATGAGGGATGAGCAGTTCTTC.